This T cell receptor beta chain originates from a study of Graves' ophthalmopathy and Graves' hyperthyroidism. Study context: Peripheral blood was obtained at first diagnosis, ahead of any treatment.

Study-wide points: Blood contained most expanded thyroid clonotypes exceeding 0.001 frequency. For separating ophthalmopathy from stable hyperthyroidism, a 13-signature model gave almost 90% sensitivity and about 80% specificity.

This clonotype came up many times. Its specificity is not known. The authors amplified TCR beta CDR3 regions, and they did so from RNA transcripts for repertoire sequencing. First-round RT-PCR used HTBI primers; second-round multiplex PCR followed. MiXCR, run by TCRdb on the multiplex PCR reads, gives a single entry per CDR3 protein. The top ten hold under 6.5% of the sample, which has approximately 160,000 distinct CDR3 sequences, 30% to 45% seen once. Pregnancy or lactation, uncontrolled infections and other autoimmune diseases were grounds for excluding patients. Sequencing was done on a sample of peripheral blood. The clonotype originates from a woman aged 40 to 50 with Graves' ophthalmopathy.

CDR3 nucleotides: TGTGCCAGCAGCCCCTCCGGCAGGAACTATGGCTACACCTTC. It translates to CASSPSGRNYGYTF. This sequence joins TRBV12-3 or TRBV12-4 and TRBJ1-2; D is uncertain. V was trimmed by 6 bases and J by 2 bases, leaving 13 bases between them. The CDR3 covers 14 residues.